This T cell receptor beta chain was retrieved from a study of blood T cell repertoires in COVID-19 (dated by TCRdb to the early 2020s). For the wider study: The collaborator samples originated in the United States, Italy and Spain and spanned the acute and convalescent phases of COVID-19. Deeply sampled blood TCRbeta repertoires from subjects exposed to, actively infected with, or recovered from COVID-19 were included in the dataset. Where available, HLA class I and class II types were taken from metadata supplied by the sample provider and were not determined by assay-based typing. The repertoires were released in a freely available public database intended as a resource for research on the immune response to SARS-CoV-2. The material from the prospective study consisted of cDNA or gDNA derived from T cells, B-cell-depleted T cells, or PBMCs. The samples were drawn from two sources: the first 160 participants of the ongoing ImmuneRACE study, and 1,000 to 1,500 subjects contributed by 6 global collaborators. The sample metadata nearly always contained a de-identified subject ID, COVID-19 status, age in years and sex.

TCRbeta CDR3 regions were amplified from genomic DNA using the immunoSEQ Assay, a bias-controlled multiplex PCR. Concerning the study's data processing: The number of nucleated cells in each sample was estimated from the amplification of reference gene primers within the assay. To quantify the absolute abundance of each unique TCRbeta CDR3 rearrangement, sequence reads were collapsed and filtered. For each sample, productive Simpson clonality was calculated as the square root of Simpson's diversity index across productive rearrangements. Not all clones reach the TCRdb copy of this immuneACCESS table, which keeps in-frame sequences only. Checked studies attribute under half of the gap to unresolved V genes and leave the rest unexplained. V and J calls and clone size are those listed in that table; D and trimming were worked out from the DNA. This sample comprises 290,000 or so clones, around 84% of them detected only once. The ten largest clones represent over 1% of the sample.

The collaborating institutions used their own protocols to collect whole blood in K2EDTA tubes. Collaborator samples were shipped for TCRbeta analysis as frozen whole blood, isolated PBMCs, or DNA extracted from either sample type. The paper's findings and limits, for the study overall: How much clinical and demographic metadata was included differed by source and by participant, and the metadata was provided uncurated.

With respect to this clone: The clone's antigen remains unknown. No much larger clone exists at a distance of one base, and base qualities are not known.

The receptor was isolated from a man aged 65-85 years with acute or convalescent COVID-19. Sequencing was performed on peripheral blood.

Read as DNA, the sequence is TGTGCCAGCTCACCACCCAACAAACAAGAGACCCAGTACTTC. Translation gives CASSPPNKQETQYF. The chain is assembled from TRBV18 and TRBJ2-5; the D gene identity is not certain. CDR1 and CDR2 are drawn from the germline V gene: KGHSH, LQKENI. The CDR3 runs 14 residues from the cysteine to the phenylalanine. Kept here is only the CDR3 DNA, which spans 42 bases and is read in frame from base 1. V lost 0 bases and J lost 2 bases; the stretch between them is 7 bases long.